These T cell receptor beta chains were read from a single sample in a study of OX40 agonist ivuxolimab in advanced cancers. Using immunoSEQ multiplex PCR, the repertoire was profiled, and TCRdb retains in-frame clones only, with some absent. The data hold fewer than 25,000 clones, with roughly 81% observed a single time. The sequences come from CD4+ or CD8+ T cells sorted from blood, collected in a trial of the OX40 agonist ivuxolimab. These receptors were collected from an adult with an advanced solid tumor such as melanoma, head and neck, liver or kidney cancer. Both conserved end residues are part of each CDR3. Each record gives: clone size, V gene, J gene, D gene, CDR3 protein, CDR3 DNA. The D gene is left open where the match is weak. The size entry is marked missing in some rows and otherwise reads once, few, many or a size class.

>.|TRBV5-1|TRBJ2-1|.
CASSLDGGVGSYNEQFF
TGCGCCAGCAGCTTGGATGGGGGAGTGGGCTCCTACAATGAGCAGTTCTTC
>.|TRBV6-6|TRBJ2-7|TRBD2
CASSYTGGSYEQYF
TGTGCCAGCAGTTACACGGGAGGATCCTACGAGCAGTACTTC
>.|TRBV4-1|TRBJ2-1|.
CASSPGYSSLTYNEQFF
TGCGCCAGCAGCCCGGGTTACTCCAGTTTGACCTACAATGAGCAGTTCTTC
>.|TRBV6-5|TRBJ2-7|.
CASSYSHEQYF
TGTGCCAGCAGTTACTCGCACGAGCAGTACTTC
>.|TRBV20-1|TRBJ1-1|.
CSINLGERAFF
TGCAGTATAAATTTAGGGGAGAGGGCTTTCTTT
>.|TRBV11-2|TRBJ2-7|.
CASSIGASYEQYF
TGTGCCAGCAGCATCGGGGCTTCCTACGAGCAGTACTTC
>.|TRBV19|TRBJ2-2|.
CASSIQGLGTGELFF
TGTGCCAGTAGTATTCAGGGGTTAGGCACCGGGGAGCTGTTTTTT
>once|TRBV11-3|TRBJ2-7|.
CASSSDPGVTYEQYF
TGTGCCAGCAGCTCAGATCCGGGGGTTACCTACGAGCAGTACTTC
>.|TRBV9|TRBJ1-4|.
CASSVGTGGEKLFF
TGTGCCAGCAGCGTGGGGACCGGCGGGGAAAAACTGTTTTTT
>.|TRBV5-6|TRBJ2-7|.
CASSSGGYEQYF
TGTGCCAGCAGCTCCGGGGGTTACGAGCAGTACTTC
>.|TRBV7-7|TRBJ2-7|.
CASIAGSSYEQYF
TGTGCTAGCATCGCGGGAAGCTCCTACGAGCAGTACTTC
>.|TRBV9|TRBJ1-1|.
CASSVRPSSGTTNTEAFF
TGTGCCAGCAGCGTAAGGCCCTCCTCCGGGACGACAAACACAGAAGCTTTCTTT
>.|TRBV15|TRBJ2-6|.
CATSQGTF
TGTGCCACCAGCCAGGGAACTTTC
>.|TRBV6-6|TRBJ1-1|.
CASSPLGTEAFF
TGTGCCAGCAGTCCACTAGGGACTGAAGCTTTCTTT
>.|TRBV11-2|TRBJ2-7|TRBD2
CASSLSGTSGYEQYF
TGTGCCAGCAGCCTCTCCGGGACTAGCGGCTACGAGCAGTACTTC
>once|TRBV18|TRBJ2-7|TRBD2
CASSPARGLAGDGEQYF
TGTGCCAGCTCACCGGCGCGGGGGTTAGCGGGAGACGGCGAGCAGTACTTC
>.|TRBV9|TRBJ2-1|TRBD1
CASSVARTGSYNEQFF
TGTGCCAGCAGCGTAGCAAGGACAGGGTCCTACAATGAGCAGTTCTTC
>medium-sized|TRBV10-2|TRBJ1-2|.
CASSESTDNYGYTF
TGCGCCAGCAGTGAGTCGACAGACAACTATGGCTACACCTTC
>.|TRBV19|TRBJ1-2|TRBD1
CASSIQGANYGYTF
TGTGCCAGTAGTATACAGGGGGCTAACTATGGCTACACCTTC
>medium-sized|TRBV27|TRBJ2-5|TRBD1
CASSPSTGGETQYF
TGTGCCAGCAGTCCATCGACAGGGGGAGAGACCCAGTACTTC
>.|TRBV7-8|TRBJ2-4|.
CASSASGVGKNIQYF
TGTGCCAGCAGCGCATCAGGGGTTGGCAAAAACATTCAGTACTTC
>.|TRBV6-5|TRBJ1-2|TRBD1
CASSYAEGAGGYTF
TGTGCCAGCAGTTACGCCGAGGGGGCGGGTGGCTACACCTTC
>.|TRBV27|TRBJ2-6|.
CASSPGVSGANVLTF
TGTGCCAGCAGCCCAGGAGTCTCTGGGGCCAACGTCCTGACTTTC
>once|TRBV5-1|TRBJ2-3|.
CASSYTKNTGDTQYF
TGCGCCAGCAGCTATACAAAAAACACAGGAGATACGCAGTATTTT
>.|TRBV14|TRBJ1-5|.
CASSQGGQPQHF
TGTGCCAGCAGCCAAGGGGGTCAGCCCCAGCATTTT
>.|TRBV6-5|TRBJ2-1|.
CASSVRESYNEQFF
TGTGCCAGCAGCGTCCGGGAGTCCTACAATGAGCAGTTCTTC
>.|TRBV13|TRBJ1-3|.
CASSQDSGNTIYF
TGTGCCAGCAGCCAGGACTCTGGAAACACCATATATTTT
>.|TRBV9|TRBJ1-5|.
CASSSSGDQPQHF
TGTGCCAGCAGCAGCAGTGGGGATCAGCCCCAGCATTTT
>.|TRBV5-6|TRBJ2-1|.
CASSPASSPYNEQFF
TGTGCCAGCAGCCCGGCTTCTAGCCCCTACAATGAGCAGTTCTTC
>.|TRBV27|TRBJ2-3|TRBD2
CASSPYRLAGDTDTQYF
TGTGCCAGCAGTCCGTATCGACTAGCGGGGGACACAGATACGCAGTATTTT
>.|TRBV18|TRBJ2-7|.
CASSKGTGVSYEQYF
TGTGCCAGCTCTAAGGGCACGGGCGTTTCCTACGAGCAGTACTTC
>.|TRBV7-9|TRBJ1-4|.
CASSHQGGTTNEKLFF
TGTGCCAGCAGCCACCAGGGAGGTACCACTAATGAAAAACTGTTTTTT
>.|TRBV4-1|TRBJ2-1|.
CASSQEDGNRGEQFF
TGCGCCAGCAGCCAAGAAGACGGAAACCGGGGTGAGCAGTTCTTC
>.|TRBV6-5|TRBJ2-5|TRBD2
CASSYSNREGGETQYF
TGTGCCAGCAGTTACTCGAACCGGGAGGGGGGGGAGACCCAGTACTTC